This T cell receptor beta chain derives from a study of cytomegalovirus exposure and HLA in healthy donors. The CDR3 runs 15 residues. In germline, CDR1 is MNHEY, CDR2 SMNVEV (reference sequence). Trimming removed 6 bases at V and 2 bases at J, with 15 bases between. Concerning this clone itself: Its specificity is unknown.

Some clones are missing from TCRdb's copy, which holds only in-frame ones; the method was immunoSEQ multiplex PCR. The table records about 360,000 clones, roughly 88% of them present only once. Broader study findings: Listed as cytomegalovirus-associated were 150 to 200 TCR beta chains.

The specimen sequenced was PBMCs. The sequence derives from a woman between 18 and 29 years old in good health and CMV-seronegative. The genes are TRBV27 and TRBJ2-3; tentative D call: TRBD1 (6 bases). CDR3 sequence reads: CASRGSRGNTDTQYF. The DNA of the CDR3 is TGTGCCAGCAGGGGGTCCAGGGGAAACACAGATACGCAGTATTTT.